This T cell receptor (beta chain) comes out of a study of T cells in Graves' hyperthyroidism and ophthalmopathy (dated by TCRdb to the late 2010s). A note on the overall study: Peripheral blood was sampled at the time of initial diagnosis, prior to any treatment. To identify distinguishing TCR V-J signatures, a discovery cohort of some 100 patients was used, comprising 40 to 45 with Graves' ophthalmopathy and under 60 with stable Graves' hyperthyroidism. Prospective prediction of ophthalmopathy was tested in an independent validation cohort consisting of about 19 hyperthyroidism patients and 15 or so patients who later progressed to ophthalmopathy. The approximately 95 discovery patients were divided at random into training and test sets in a 7:3 ratio. The paper describes TCR Vbeta CDR3 sequencing of 130 to 150 peripheral blood samples, made up of roughly 40 ophthalmopathy patients, 70 to 75 hyperthyroidism patients and approximately 17 progressor patients. Once sampling was done, hyperthyroidism patients were given methimazole at a starting dose of 30 mg daily, whereas ophthalmopathy patients were given high-dose intravenous methylprednisolone. In more than five Graves' hyperthyroidism patients, the study also compared T-cell repertoires from thyroid tissue with T-cell repertoires from blood.

Measured from the cysteine to the phenylalanine, the CDR3 is 14 residues long. Only CDR3 DNA is held: 42 bases, read in frame from base 1. CDR1 is given as SQVTM and CDR2 as ANQGSEA, both from the germline V gene. V sheds 1 base and J sheds 8 bases, leaving 15 bases between their ends. This clonotype was seen many times. Its specific antigen is unknown. No much larger clonotype is one base removed from it; base qualities were not supplied. Graves' hyperthyroidism was defined as stable when no progression to ophthalmopathy occurred over 18 months of follow-up. Hyperthyroidism patients were aged 18 to 65 years and newly diagnosed, with disease duration of less than 2 months. Patients with uncontrolled infections, other autoimmune diseases, pregnancy or lactation were excluded. Diagnoses were established on the basis of clinical symptoms, serum thyroxine and TRAb, thyroid ultrasound, and orbital computed tomography. Ficoll-Paque density gradient centrifugation was used to isolate PBMCs from around 10 ml of fresh peripheral blood. Total RNA was extracted with Trizol reagent, and quality was checked on an Agilent 2100 Bioanalyzer.

The paper as a whole reports these results and caveats: Blood samples also contained most of the expanded thyroid clonotypes (frequency above 0.001), which suggests that blood repertoires may reflect thyroid immune responses. Ophthalmopathy was separated from stable hyperthyroidism by a 13 V-J signature model, with approximately 89% sensitivity and approximately 84% specificity obtained in cross-validation and 80%/75% obtained in testing. Sample size was not statistically predetermined, and blinding of investigators to group allocation was not performed. In validation, the model predicted progression to ophthalmopathy with roughly 70% sensitivity and roughly 72% specificity, a median of 6.5 months before onset.

The TCR beta CDR3 regions were amplified from RNA transcripts. A first-round RT-PCR of the TCR CDR3 used the HTBI primer set with the Qiagen OneStep RT-PCR kit. Libraries were constructed in a second round of multiplex PCR, after which size selection and purification were performed. Sequencing of the libraries was done on an Illumina HiSeq2000 using paired-end 100 bp reads. On the authors' methods: Raw data were processed with SOAPnuke, discarding reads with adapters, uncalled bases, mean Phred below 15, or no exact constant-primer or identifier match. COPE v1.2.5 was used to merge the high-quality paired reads, and each unique nucleotide sequence was defined as a clonotype. Clonotypes were aligned to IMGT TRBV, TRBD and TRBJ reference segments using MiTCR v1.1. The analysis was restricted to V-J combinations with a frequency above 0.0001, which together covered 99% to 99.2% of the repertoires. The TCS score was defined as F50 (clonal expansion) divided by E x V (chaos), with BLOSUM62-based TCRdist calculated between CDR3 peptides within each V-J. Welch's t-statistics and random forest reduced roughly 500 V-J features to under 15, which were used in a naive Bayes classifier (R e1071). TCRdb reran the public reads through fastp at Q25 and MiXCR, keeping productive beta chains. Every CDR3 protein is listed once, alongside the most common genes and DNA of its rows. Here the V and J calls rest on TCRdb's processing, not on the authors' analysis. The sample yields around 290,000 distinct CDR3 sequences; 12% to 15% were counted once. Clones ranked in the top ten supply roughly 7.9% of the sample.

Sequencing used blood. This receptor was identified in a woman aged 40 to 55 with Graves' hyperthyroidism. The rearrangement joined TRBV29-1 to TRBJ2-1, with a tentative D call of TRBD1 or TRBD2, each matching 5 bases. The nucleotide sequence reads TGCAGCGTTGAAGGGGGCTTAGCGCGCTATGAGCAGTTCTTC. It is translated as CSVEGGLARYEQFF.